Below, 27 T cell receptor beta chains from the same sample are listed, as sequenced in a study of blood T cell repertoires in COVID-19. Some clones are missing from TCRdb's copy, which holds only in-frame ones; the method was immunoSEQ multiplex PCR. This table holds about 240,000 clones, about 86% found once. The sequencing input was peripheral blood. The receptors originated from a man aged 60 to 75 with acute or convalescent COVID-19.

In its sample, this clone was seen a few times. The chain recombines TRBV7-3 with TRBJ2-2; the D is unclear. The CDR3 length is 14 residues. Germline V gives CDR1 SGHTA, CDR2 FQGTGA. Trimming removed 5 bases at V and 2 bases at J, with 9 bases between. CDR3 in amino acids: CASSDNFNTGELFF. For the CDR3, the DNA is TGTGCCAGCAGCGACAATTTTAACACCGGGGAGCTGTTTTTT.

This clone appeared a single time. The chain uses TRBV2 and TRBJ2-1; 15 bases line up with TRBD2. The CDR3 length is 18 residues. After removal of 1 base from V and 7 bases from J, the junction contained 8 bases not matched to a gene. CDR1 is SNHLY and CDR2 is FYNNEI in the germline V gene. CDR3 in DNA: TGTGCCAGCAGTGAAGTAGGGACTAGCGGGAGGTCTAGGAATGAGCAGTTCTTC. Encoded protein: CASSEVGTSGRSRNEQFF.

V gene TRBV4-1 combines with J gene TRBJ1-6; TRBD1 aligns across 7 bases. With V trimmed by 3 bases and J by 5 bases, 4 bases remained unmatched. Germline CDR1 reads MGHRA; CDR2 reads YSYEKL. The CDR3 is made up of 15 amino acids. CDR3 sequence reads: CASSQGQRDNSPLHF. DNA for the CDR3: TGCGCCAGCAGCCAGGGACAGAGGGATAATTCACCCCTCCACTTT.

The CDR3 region is CASSKGPRTGGRETQYF. The CDR3 DNA reads TGTGCCAGTAGTAAGGGCCCGAGGACAGGTGGACGAGAGACCCAGTACTTC. The rearrangement uses TRBV19 and TRBJ2-5; 7 bases match TRBD1. This CDR3 region has 17 residues. V shed 4 bases, J shed 4 bases, and the junction held 15 bases outside the gene matches. Germline V gene data show CDR1 as LNHDA and CDR2 as SQIVND (reference sequence).

J is TRBJ2-1 and V is TRBV9; the match to TRBD1 covers 11 bases. CDR1 is SGDLS, CDR2 YYNGEE, per germline. This CDR3 contains 16 residues. Trimming removed 0 bases from V and 5 bases from J; junction bases left unmatched: 4. CDR3 region: CASSVEGTGGNNEQFF. The DNA for the CDR3 is TGTGCCAGCAGCGTAGAGGGGACAGGGGGAAACAATGAGCAGTTCTTC.

On this clone: Additional DNA sequences in this sample encode the identical CDR3. The chain uses TRBV6-5 and TRBJ2-2, with D perhaps TRBD2 (6 bases). Germline CDR1 and CDR2: MNHEY and SVGAGI. The germline V and J ends were trimmed by 9 bases and 6 bases, with 14 bases remaining between them. The CDR3 extends over 13 amino acids. CDR3 loop: CASSRREAGELFF. The CDR3 DNA reads TGTGCCAGTTCGCGGAGGGAGGCCGGGGAGCTGTTTTTT.

The chain couples TRBV6-5 to TRBJ1-4, with D possibly TRBD1 on 6 matching bases. The CDR3 contains 15 residues. V was cut by 7 bases and J by 2 bases, with 14 bases left in between. Germline V gene lookup returns CDR1 MNHEY and CDR2 SVGAGI. The CDR3 loop reads CASTRIQGTNEKLFF. CDR3 nucleotide sequence: TGTGCCAGCACCAGAATCCAGGGGACTAATGAAAAACTGTTTTTT.

At least ten counts were recorded for this clone. The rearrangement joins TRBV5-5 to TRBJ1-2; 7 nucleotides line up with TRBD1. The V segment lost 4 bases and the J segment 8 bases; nucleotides outside the gene matches: 11. The CDR3 runs to 14 residues. In germline, CDR1 is SGHKS, CDR2 YYEKEE (reference sequence). As DNA, the CDR3 is TGTGCCAGCAGCCCTAGACAGGGACAGCTCGGCTACACCTTC. Its protein product is CASSPRQGQLGYTF. The complete variable domain, with remaining parts taken from reference TRBV5-5 and TRBJ1-2, reads DAGVTQSPTHLIKTRGQQVTLRCSPISGHKSVSWYQQVLGQGPQFIFQYYEKEERGRGNFPDRFSARQFPNYSSELNVNALLLGDSALYLCASSPRQGQLGYTFGSGTRLTVV.

J is TRBJ2-5 and V is TRBV4-3; D uncertain. The CDR3 has 13 amino acids. The V end lost 0 bases, the J end lost 4 bases, and 6 bases lay between the germline ends. CDR1 is LGHNA, CDR2 YSLEER, per germline. The CDR3 DNA is TGCGCCAGCAGCCAAGAAATGAGAGAGACCCAGTACTTC. Amino acid sequence: CASSQEMRETQYF.

The CDR3 region is CASSLSAALGDTQYF. CDR3 in DNA: TGTGCCAGCAGCTTATCGGCGGCCCTAGGAGATACGCAGTATTTT. The chain is built from TRBV7-3 and TRBJ2-3; D not certain. The CDR3 runs 15 residues. Germline-derived CDR1 and CDR2 are SGHTA and FQGTGA. V lost 2 bases and J lost 5, with 14 bases in between.

V is TRBV10-2 and J is TRBJ2-1; 7 nucleotides agree with TRBD1. The CDR3 has 16 amino acids. The germline V gene encodes CDR1 WSHSY and CDR2 SAAADI. Trimming took 0 bases from V and 6 from J; bases not matched to a gene: 8. CDR3 sequence reads: CASSESYRGAPNEQFF. Here the CDR3 DNA reads TGCGCCAGCAGTGAGTCCTACAGGGGAGCTCCCAATGAGCAGTTCTTC.

The J gene is TRBJ1-5, the V gene TRBV5-4, with 12 positions matching TRBD1. The CDR3 sequence is 14 residues long. Germline lookup yields CDR1 SGHNT and CDR2 YYREEE (reference sequence). V shed 4 bases and J 7 bases; nucleotides not matched to a gene: 3. The CDR3 DNA reads TGTGCCAGCAGCGAGGGACAGGGGGCACAGCCCCAGCATTTT. Encoded protein: CASSEGQGAQPQHF.

The chain employs TRBV15 and TRBJ1-5, with D hard to call. Germline CDR1 and CDR2: LNHNV and YYDKDF (reference sequence). V was shortened by 2 bases and J by 6 bases, with 8 bases between the two germline ends. This CDR3 contains 13 residues. DNA of the CDR3: TGTGCCACCAGCAGACTGGGGAGTCAGCCCCAGCATTTT. Protein product: CATSRLGSQPQHF.

V gene TRBV29-1 combines with J gene TRBJ2-7, with D perhaps matching TRBD1 (5 bases). Germline CDR1 reads SQVTM; CDR2 reads ANQGSEA. The V end lost 5 bases, the J end lost 1 base, and 12 bases lay between the germline ends. The CDR3 is 13 residues long. CDR3 DNA sequence: TGCAGCGTTCCTACAGGTCTATCCTACGAGCAGTACTTC. Protein sequence: CSVPTGLSYEQYF.

The CDR3 reads CASSRQGDGELFF. The CDR3 DNA is TGTGCCAGCAGCCGACAGGGAGACGGGGAGCTGTTTTTT. The V gene is TRBV6-5, the J gene TRBJ2-2; 7 bases are a match to TRBD1. This CDR3 contains 13 residues. The V and J ends lost 6 bases and 7 bases, in that order; junction bases with no gene match: 5. Germline V lookup: CDR1 MNHEY, CDR2 SVGAGI.

This chain links TRBV7-6 with TRBJ1-1, with 9 nucleotides matching TRBD1. Germline-derived CDR1 and CDR2 are SGHVS and FNYEAQ. V lost 4 bases and J lost 8; bases outside the gene matches: 5. The CDR3 spans 13 residues. The CDR3 DNA sequence: TGTGCCAGCAGCTCACGGGACAGGGAGGAAGCTTTCTTT. It translates to CASSSRDREEAFF.

V is TRBV28 and J is TRBJ1-2, with D unclear. V lost 2 bases and J 7 bases, leaving 8 bases between the germline ends. The CDR3 contains 12 residues. Germline CDR1 is MDHEN and CDR2 is SYDVKM. The DNA for the CDR3 is TGTGCCAGCAGTTTAGTGGGGAGTGGCTACACCTTC. As protein: CASSLVGSGYTF.

The chain couples TRBV28 to TRBJ1-3; 8 nucleotides align to TRBD1. The CDR3 has 14 amino acids. CDR1 is MDHEN and CDR2 is SYDVKM in the germline V gene. Germline trimming cut 10 bases from V and 2 bases from J; bases unmatched to any gene: 7. For the CDR3, the DNA is TGTGCCACCCGCCAACAGGGGGCTGGAAACACCATATATTTT. Translating it yields CATRQQGAGNTIYF.

This chain uses TRBV24-1 with TRBJ2-1; 8 bases align to TRBD2. This CDR3 has 18 amino acids. Trimming at V came to 3 bases and at J to 9 bases, leaving 18 bases not matched to a gene. CDR1 KGHDR and CDR2 SFDVKD come from the germline V gene. The CDR3 loop reads CATSDPSTSANRRGEQFF. The CDR3 bases are TGTGCCACCAGTGATCCCTCGACTAGCGCCAACCGTAGGGGTGAGCAGTTCTTC.

V is TRBV4-1 and J is TRBJ2-7; perhaps TRBD2 as D (5 bases). The CDR3 covers 18 residues. Germline loops: CDR1 MGHRA, CDR2 YSYEKL. V shed 0 bases and J shed 2 bases, with 20 bases lying between them. The CDR3 is CASSQENPGDRGTYEQYF. The CDR3 nucleotides are TGCGCCAGCAGCCAAGAGAATCCCGGGGATCGGGGTACCTACGAGCAGTACTTC.

V is TRBV4-1 and J is TRBJ2-2; no clear D. V lost 3 bases to trimming and J lost 0 bases, with 8 bases between them. The CDR3 sequence is 15 residues long. The V gene's germline CDR1 is MGHRA and CDR2 YSYEKL. As DNA, the CDR3 is TGCGCCAGCAGCCATACTGTAGCGAACACCGGGGAGCTGTTTTTT. This codes for CASSHTVANTGELFF.

This clone was counted between two and nine times. CDR3 in DNA: TGTGCCAGCAGCTTGGAGCCTAACGAGAACTACGAGCAGTACTTC. Translated: CASSLEPNENYEQYF. The chain joins TRBV5-4 to TRBJ2-7; no definite D call. This CDR3 spans 15 amino acids. Germline CDR1 reads SGHNT; CDR2 reads YYREEE (reference sequence). V was clipped by 0 bases and J by 3 bases, with 13 bases between them. Filled out from reference TRBV5-4 and TRBJ2-7, the complete variable domain reads ETGVTQSPTHLIKTRGQQVTLRCSSQSGHNTVSWYQQALGQGPQFIFQYYREEENGRGNFPPRFSGLQFPNYSSELNVNALELDDSALYLCASSLEPNENYEQYFGPGTRLTVT.

This chain links TRBV19 with TRBJ1-2; D might be TRBD1 (5 bases). This CDR3 is built from 14 residues. CDR1 is LNHDA, CDR2 SQIVND, per germline (reference sequence). V lost 7 bases, J lost 6 bases, and 18 bases lay in between. The CDR3 here is CASNRRGELDGYTF. The CDR3 region has the DNA TGTGCCAGTAACCGCCGGGGGGAGTTAGATGGCTACACCTTC.

This chain joins TRBV7-3 and TRBJ2-1; 7 bases map to TRBD1. The V segment lost 4 bases and the J segment 6 bases; nucleotides outside the gene matches: 9. Per the germline V gene, CDR1 is SGHTA and CDR2 is FQGTGA. This CDR3 has 15 amino acids. The CDR3 here is CASSSRGLGANEQFF. The CDR3 bases are TGTGCCAGCAGCTCGAGGGGGCTGGGGGCCAATGAGCAGTTCTTC. Full variable domain (missing parts from reference TRBV7-3 and TRBJ2-1): GAGVSQTPSNKVTEKGKYVELRCDPISGHTALYWYRQSLGQGPEFLIYFQGTGAADDSGLPNDRFFAVRPEGSVSTLKIQRTERGDSAVYLCASSSRGLGANEQFFGPGTRLTVL.

V usage is TRBV11-1 and J usage is TRBJ2-7; 8 positions agree with TRBD2. The CDR3 sequence is 14 residues long. The germline CDR1 and CDR2 sequences are SGHAT and FQDESV (reference sequence). J was trimmed by 6 bases and V by 8 bases; bases with no gene match: 12. The CDR3 protein is CASSSAGVGGEQYF. The DNA of the CDR3 is TGTGCCAGCTCGTCAGCGGGAGTGGGGGGCGAGCAGTACTTC.

This clone showed up just once. This chain uses TRBV7-2 with TRBJ1-1; 9 positions agree with TRBD1. Losses at the gene ends were 4 bases for V and 11 bases for J; bases not matched to a gene: 8. The CDR3 extends over 13 amino acids. The germline CDR1 and CDR2 sequences are SGHTA and FQGNSA. The CDR3 sequence: CASSYRDRVIAFF. The CDR3 DNA sequence: TGTGCCAGCAGCTACCGGGACAGGGTCATTGCTTTCTTT.

The table lists this clone with a count of one. The chain combines TRBV9 with TRBJ2-7; 8 bases fit TRBD1. J was trimmed by 2 bases and V by 4 bases; bases with no gene match: 8. Looked up from germline, CDR1 is SGDLS and CDR2 is YYNGEE. The CDR3 totals 15 residues. The CDR3 reads CASSPGQGRAYEQYF. The DNA of the CDR3 is TGTGCCAGCAGCCCCGGACAGGGAAGGGCCTACGAGCAGTACTTC.